This T cell receptor (beta chain) was captured by sequencing in a study of long-term antiretroviral therapy in people with HIV. The study, taken as a whole, reports: ART adherence, viral resistance and therapy changes were not recorded. The ART regimens used between the mid-2000s and the late 2010s may be less effective than current ones.

The assay, immunoSEQ v3.0, was run at survey level. The protocol was immunoSEQ multiplex PCR, while the TCRdb copy is restricted to in-frame clones and leaves out a portion. Of 35,000 to 55,000 clones listed, more than 90% were seen once; the top ten hold approximately 2.5%. The length of the CDR3 is 15 residues. The V and J ends lost 4 bases and 5 bases respectively, with 18 bases between them. Germline V gene data show CDR1 as SGHRS and CDR2 as YFSETQ. A word on this clone: Its antigen is currently unknown.

This chain joins TRBV5-1 and TRBJ2-5; a weak D match, TRBD1 (6 bases). Sequences were derived from unsorted PBMCs, sampled 3.7 years after starting antiretroviral therapy. This TCR derives from a woman aged 50 to 65 with HIV. CDR3 in DNA: TGCGCCAGCAGCGAAAAACCACAGGGATCGGAGACCCAGTACTTC. Its translation: CASSEKPQGSETQYF.